The rows below give T cell receptor beta chains drawn from one sample of a study of T-cell memory formation after mild COVID-19. Using its own MiXCR run on the 5' RACE reads, TCRdb lists one record per CDR3 protein. The data contain under 110,000 distinct CDR3 sequences, about 15% of them singletons. Material: PBMCs or a T cell subset sorted from them (not recorded which). These receptors all come from an adult woman who had mild COVID-19 (a few samples of this study predate the infection). Cell type and time point are not known. The CDR3 runs from the conserved cysteine through the conserved F or W. The D gene is left open where the match is weak. For some rows the clone size is stated as once, few or many, or as a class when expanded; others skip it.

clone_size: -
v_call: TRBV4-3
j_call: TRBJ2-1
d_call: TRBD2
cdr3_nt: TGCGCCAGCAGCCAAGACCCCGCACTAGCGGGATACAATGAGCAGTTCTTC
cdr3_aa: CASSQDPALAGYNEQFF

clone_size: few
v_call: TRBV7-6
j_call: TRBJ2-2
d_call: -
cdr3_nt: TGTGCCAGCAGCTTTGGCGTATCTCCGAACACCGGGGAGCTGTTTTTT
cdr3_aa: CASSFGVSPNTGELFF

clone_size: many
v_call: TRBV5-1
j_call: TRBJ2-7
d_call: TRBD2
cdr3_nt: TGCGCCAGCAGCTTGGAGGCTAGCGGGAGCTACGAGCAGTACTTC
cdr3_aa: CASSLEASGSYEQYF

clone_size: -
v_call: TRBV29-1
j_call: TRBJ2-3
d_call: -
cdr3_nt: TGCAGGGTGAATGATGGGGGCAGTGATACGCAGTATTTT
cdr3_aa: CRVNDGGSDTQYF

clone_size: -
v_call: TRBV12-3/TRBV12-4
j_call: TRBJ2-1
d_call: TRBD2
cdr3_nt: TGTGCCAGCACCTATAGCGGGGGGGCTTATAGTGAGCAGTTCTTC
cdr3_aa: CASTYSGGAYSEQFF

clone_size: -
v_call: TRBV27
j_call: TRBJ2-3
d_call: -
cdr3_nt: TGTGCCAGCAGTTTTTTCGCCTCCCGCCCGGATACGCAGTATTTT
cdr3_aa: CASSFFASRPDTQYF

clone_size: -
v_call: TRBV2
j_call: TRBJ2-1
d_call: TRBD2
cdr3_nt: TGTGCCAGCAGTGAAGACCAGCGGGGGCTAATCCCGTTCTTC
cdr3_aa: CASSEDQRGLIPFF

clone_size: few
v_call: TRBV7-2
j_call: TRBJ2-1
d_call: -
cdr3_nt: TGTGCCAGCAGATTAGGTAGCGGCTCCTACAATGAGCAGTTCTTC
cdr3_aa: CASRLGSGSYNEQFF

clone_size: few
v_call: TRBV7-9
j_call: TRBJ2-3
d_call: -
cdr3_nt: TGTGCCAGCAGTCGCCTGGCCCCGGATACGCAGTATTTT
cdr3_aa: CASSRLAPDTQYF

clone_size: -
v_call: TRBV9
j_call: TRBJ2-3
d_call: TRBD2
cdr3_nt: TGTGCCAGCAGCGTAGGGAGCGGGAGAATTTCAGGCACGCAGTATTTT
cdr3_aa: CASSVGSGRISGTQYF

clone_size: -
v_call: TRBV2
j_call: TRBJ2-7
d_call: -
cdr3_nt: TGTGCCAGCAGTGTCGGACACCCTGAGCAGTACTTC
cdr3_aa: CASSVGHPEQYF

clone_size: few
v_call: TRBV4-1
j_call: TRBJ1-5
d_call: -
cdr3_nt: TGCGCCAGCAGCCAAGTGGCCGAGGCAGCTCATCAGCCCCAGCATTTT
cdr3_aa: CASSQVAEAAHQPQHF

clone_size: few
v_call: TRBV20-1
j_call: TRBJ2-1
d_call: -
cdr3_nt: TGCAGTGCTCTACTGAGGGGGAGGGCCAACTACAATGAGCAGTTCTTC
cdr3_aa: CSALLRGRANYNEQFF